This T cell receptor beta chain came from a study of human T cells and chemical hapten exposure. Broader study findings: There was no change with DPC sensitization in TCRs above 1 in 1000 frequency.

In this sample, this clonotype turned up many times. Its antigen remains unknown. The germline gives CDR1 LGHDT, CDR2 YNNKEL (reference sequence). The CDR3 has 18 residues. V shed 4 bases, J shed 8 bases, and the junction held 20 bases outside the gene matches. Sample time point: patch test 3, about 24 weeks after DPC sensitization. The sample's treatment: therapeutic diphenylcyclopropenone sensitization with weekly scalp DPC. TCRdb redid the calling of the RACE reads with MiXCR, one entry per CDR3 protein. The sample lists tens of thousands of distinct CDR3 sequences, roughly 9.5% occurring once. The sequence derives from a woman aged 40 to 49 with alopecia areata. Some clones in this sample may be carry-over from other donors' samples. This specimen was whole blood, taken in connection with sensitization to the hapten diphenylcyclopropenone (DPC). This chain links TRBV3-1 with TRBJ2-1, with 7 bases that match TRBD2. The CDR3 nucleotides are TGTGCCAGCAGCCCTCCAGCCAGGGCTAGCGGCCTTCGGGATGAGCAGTTCTTC. Protein sequence: CASSPPARASGLRDEQFF.